A selection of T cell receptor beta chains follows, all from one sample in a study of blood T cells in healthy people across ages. TCRdb itself ran the 5' RACE reads through MiXCR, one entry per CDR3 protein. There are approximately 900,000 distinct CDR3 sequences in the sample; almost 30% occur only once, and about 9.4% lies in the top ten. This same sample was also part of a study on T cells of mothers and their children.

What was sequenced was blood. The receptors come from a middle-aged woman in good health. Each CDR3 is given with its conserved first and last residue. Each record gives: V gene, clone size, J gene, D gene, CDR3 length, CDR3 DNA, CDR3 protein. A D gene is named only where the DNA matches it firmly. Size values are once, few and many counts, or a class for expanded clones, and some rows have none.

TRBV20-1,few,TRBJ2-7,.,8,TGCAGCCTTGGGGAGCAGTACTTC,CSLGEQYF
TRBV20-1,few,TRBJ1-5,TRBD1,17,TGCAGTGCTAGAGATCCTACAGGGGTGAATAGCAATCAGCCCCAGCATTTT,CSARDPTGVNSNQPQHF
TRBV7-9,few,TRBJ2-1,.,13,TGTGCCAGCAGCCCCCAGAGGGACAATGAGCAGTTCTTC,CASSPQRDNEQFF
TRBV2,.,TRBJ2-7,.,15,TGTGCCAGCAGTGAACTAGCGGGACAGGGCTACGAGCAGTACTTC,CASSELAGQGYEQYF
TRBV6-6,.,TRBJ1-1,.,16,TGTACCAGCAGTTATATACAAACCCTAGGTAACGCTGAAGCTTTCTTT,CTSSYIQTLGNAEAFF
TRBV7-2,.,TRBJ2-3,.,13,TGTGCCAGCAGCTCAAGCTTAACAGATACGCAGTATTTT,CASSSSLTDTQYF
TRBV6-1,.,TRBJ2-3,TRBD1,13,TGTGCCAGCAGTCAACAGGGGGCAGATACGCAGTATTTT,CASSQQGADTQYF
TRBV27,.,TRBJ2-7,TRBD1,14,TGTGCCAGCAGCCAACAGGGGGCAAACAATGAGCAGTACTTC,CASSQQGANNEQYF
TRBV28,.,TRBJ2-7,TRBD2,13,TGTGCCAGCAGTTTGGGGAGGGTTGAGTCCCAGTACTTC,CASSLGRVESQYF
TRBV10-3,many,TRBJ2-5,.,13,TGTGCCATCAGACAGACAGAGCAAGAGGCCCAGTACTTC,CAIRQTEQEAQYF
TRBV14,.,TRBJ2-7,.,14,TGTGCCAGCAGCCAGCTAGCGCGGGCGGGAGAGCAGTACTTC,CASSQLARAGEQYF
TRBV4-2,few,TRBJ2-6,.,17,TGTGCCAGCAGCCAAGATGGGACTTGGACTGGGGCCAACGTCCTGACTTTC,CASSQDGTWTGANVLTF
TRBV29-1,many,TRBJ2-1,.,13,TGCAGCGTTCCGGCGGGGGCTGCCGTTGAGCAGTTCTTC,CSVPAGAAVEQFF
TRBV7-2,.,TRBJ2-3,TRBD2,16,TGTGCCGGCAGCTTAGCGCGGGGGGGCGGCACAGATACGCAGTATTTT,CAGSLARGGGTDTQYF
TRBV4-3,.,TRBJ1-1,.,15,TGCGCCAGCAGCCAAGACTGGGGAGCGAACACTGAAGCTTTCTTT,CASSQDWGANTEAFF
TRBV29-1,few,TRBJ1-4,.,14,TGCAGCGTCCCTACCGCGATGGGTAATGAAAAACTGTTTTTT,CSVPTAMGNEKLFF
TRBV7-2,.,TRBJ1-1,TRBD1,17,TGTGCCAGCAGCTTAGTAGGGACAGGGGCGATGAACACTGAAGCTTTCTTT,CASSLVGTGAMNTEAFF
TRBV7-6,many,TRBJ2-1,.,15,TGTGCCAGCAGCTTAGCCGGGGCGGCCTACAATGAGCAGTTCTTC,CASSLAGAAYNEQFF
TRBV7-3,few,TRBJ1-1,TRBD1,17,TGTGCCAGCAGCCCCAAGGGACAGGGGGCAGCCAACACTGAAGCTTTCTTT,CASSPKGQGAANTEAFF
TRBV12-5,.,TRBJ2-2,.,17,TGTGCTAGTGGTTTGGGAGGCAGGGGGGCGAACACCGGGGAGCTGTTTTTT,CASGLGGRGANTGELFF
TRBV12-3/TRBV12-4,few,TRBJ2-1,.,15,TGTGCCAGCAGTGTCCCCGGGACACGTTTGGGTGAGCAGTTCTTC,CASSVPGTRLGEQFF
TRBV27,.,TRBJ2-5,.,13,TGTGCCAGCAGCCCACGGACGGAAGAGACCCAGTACTTC,CASSPRTEETQYF
TRBV20-1,few,TRBJ1-2,.,12,TGCAGTGCTAGAGAAGCTCTATTAGGCTACACCTTC,CSAREALLGYTF
TRBV7-2,many,TRBJ1-2,TRBD1,17,TGTGCCAGCAGCTTACTGAGAGGCGGGACAGGGGAATATGGCTACACCTTC,CASSLLRGGTGEYGYTF
TRBV5-1,.,TRBJ1-1,.,14,TGCGCCAGCAGCTTGGGCGGCCGGGGGTCTGAAGCTTTCTTT,CASSLGGRGSEAFF
TRBV4-3,.,TRBJ1-1,.,15,TGCGCCAGCAGCCAAGTCAGGTCCCAGAACACTGAAACTTTCTTT,CASSQVRSQNTETFF
TRBV2,many,TRBJ2-5,TRBD1,14,TGTGCCAGCTTGGGAACAGGGGCGGGTGAGACCCAGTACTTC,CASLGTGAGETQYF
TRBV7-2,.,TRBJ1-5,.,16,TGTGCCAGCAGCTTTAGTTCGGGCGGGAACAATCAGCCCCAGCATTTT,CASSFSSGGNNQPQHF
TRBV5-1,.,TRBJ1-6,.,14,TGCGCCAGCAGCTCAGGGGACCTAGATTCACCCCTCCACTTT,CASSSGDLDSPLHF
TRBV28,few,TRBJ2-5,TRBD1,16,TGTGCCAGCAGTCAATTCACAGGGGGCGTAGAGGGGACCCAGTACTTC,CASSQFTGGVEGTQYF
TRBV27,few,TRBJ2-7,.,17,TGTGCCAGCAGTTTAATGGAGGGGAGGGGGCAGATTAGCGAGCAGTACTTC,CASSLMEGRGQISEQYF
TRBV25-1,.,TRBJ2-7,TRBD1,14,TGTGCCAGCAGTGAAGGCAGGGGGAACAATGAGCAGTACTTC,CASSEGRGNNEQYF
TRBV10-2,.,TRBJ2-1,.,15,TGCGCCAGCAGTGCTTTCTCAAACTCCTACAATGAGCAGTTCTTC,CASSAFSNSYNEQFF
TRBV7-7,.,TRBJ2-1,.,16,TGTGCTAGCAGCTTTGCCGGGTCTTCGTCCTACAATGAGCAGTTCTTC,CASSFAGSSSYNEQFF
TRBV4-3,.,TRBJ1-2,TRBD1,16,TGCGCCAGCAGCCCGGACAGGCGGCCCGATCTCTATGGCTACACCTTC,CASSPDRRPDLYGYTF
TRBV7-4,.,TRBJ2-7,TRBD2,15,TGTGCCAGCAGCTTCGTTGCTAGCGGGGAATACGGGCAGTACTTC,CASSFVASGEYGQYF
TRBV9,many,TRBJ1-2,.,14,TGTGCCAGCAGCTCAAGTGGAGGGTACCGTGGCTACACCTTC,CASSSSGGYRGYTF
TRBV6-5,many,TRBJ2-7,TRBD1,14,TGTGCCAGCAGACGAGACAGGGGGCTAAACGAGCAGTACTTC,CASRRDRGLNEQYF
TRBV5-6,.,TRBJ1-2,.,16,TGTGCCAGCAGCTTGCGAGACCTGGACAGTATCTATGGCTGCACCTTC,CASSLRDLDSIYGCTF
TRBV29-1,many,TRBJ1-1,.,13,TGCAGCGTTGCTGGGGGGCGGGTTACTGAAGCTTTCTTT,CSVAGGRVTEAFF
TRBV29-1,.,TRBJ2-4,.,15,TGCAGCGCCTCCCAGGGAGCGTTTGTCAAAAACATTCAGTACTTC,CSASQGAFVKNIQYF
TRBV2,once,TRBJ2-1,.,18,TGTGCCAGCAGTGGACTTGGTGGGGGACTGATCCTCTACAATGAGCAGTTCTTC,CASSGLGGGLILYNEQFF
TRBV7-9,.,TRBJ2-7,TRBD2,15,TGTGCCAGCAGCTTAGGAGGTCTAGCGGGGGCCGGGCAGTACTTC,CASSLGGLAGAGQYF
TRBV20-1,many,TRBJ1-2,.,13,TGCAGTGCTAGAGATTTGGGTTGGGGGGGCTACACCTTC,CSARDLGWGGYTF
TRBV4-1,.,TRBJ2-5,.,14,TGCGCCAGCAGCCAAGAAGGGGACGGAGAAACCCAGTACTTC,CASSQEGDGETQYF
TRBV7-3,.,TRBJ2-3,TRBD2,17,TGTGCCAGCAGCCCCGGACTAGCGGGGGGGCTGGTAGATACGCAGTATTTT,CASSPGLAGGLVDTQYF
TRBV9,few,TRBJ2-1,TRBD2,16,TGTGCCAGCAGCTTTACCAGCGGGGTTTCCTACAATGAGCAGTTCTTC,CASSFTSGVSYNEQFF
TRBV7-3,.,TRBJ2-3,.,15,TGTGCCAGCAGCTTACGGGCAGGGGTCACAGATACGCAGTATTTT,CASSLRAGVTDTQYF
TRBV6-5,few,TRBJ2-7,.,13,TGTGCCAGCAAGCCGGGGTGGACCTACGAGCAGTACTTC,CASKPGWTYEQYF
TRBV2,.,TRBJ2-1,.,16,TGTGCCAGCAGTGAAGCTAATCGGTTGCCCGGTGATGAGCAGTTCTTC,CASSEANRLPGDEQFF
TRBV23-1,.,TRBJ1-6,TRBD1,15,TGCGCCAGCAGTCAAACCGGGACAGGGGGTTCACCCCTCCACTTT,CASSQTGTGGSPLHF
TRBV12-3/TRBV12-4,many,TRBJ2-5,.,20,TGTGCCAGCAGTTTAGGAACCAGGACGAGACCTACCGCTTCGCAAGAGACCCAGTACTTC,CASSLGTRTRPTASQETQYF
TRBV15,many,TRBJ2-5,.,15,TGTGCCACCAGCAGATCAGACTTTGGGGGGGAGACCCAGTACTTC,CATSRSDFGGETQYF
TRBV28,many,TRBJ2-7,TRBD1,14,TGTGCCAGCAGTCCAGACAGGGTGCTAGACGAGCAGTACTTC,CASSPDRVLDEQYF
TRBV29-1,.,TRBJ1-1,.,12,TGCAGCGTTGGAAAGGATCACACTGAAGCTTTCTTT,CSVGKDHTEAFF